The count of the clone carrying this T cell receptor beta chain is one. The antigen is unknown. This sample is drawn from a study of cytomegalovirus exposure and HLA in healthy donors. Study information: The approximately 120 validation repertoires, a later analysis reported, used the same platform as the 666 first-cohort repertoires.

Notes on the study in general: 164 TCR beta chains were listed as cytomegalovirus-associated. High sensitivity and specificity were reportedly achieved when the classifier diagnosed cytomegalovirus status. Generally TCR sequences proved uncommon, though certain public TCRs appeared in numerous donors.

Sequencing used immunoSEQ multiplex PCR; TCRdb keeps in-frame clones, though not all of them. The sample consists of around 300,000 clones, around 87% of them appearing once. The sequence was obtained from a woman under 30 in good health and CMV-seronegative. The material sequenced was PBMCs.

Here the CDR3 reads CASSSRLASNTEAFF. As DNA, the CDR3 is TGTGCCAGCAGTTCCCGACTGGCCTCGAACACTGAAGCTTTCTTT. The rearrangement uses TRBV6-5 and TRBJ1-1; D remains unclear. Germline CDR1 and CDR2: MNHEY and SVGAGI. This CDR3 is built from 15 residues. V was trimmed by 4 bases and J by 1 base, leaving 13 bases between them.